The text below deals with one TCR beta chain. The ends were cut back, 3 bases at V and 1 base at J, with 9 bases in the middle. CDR1 is LNHDA, CDR2 SQIVND, per germline (reference sequence). The CDR3 length is 14 residues. The sample comes from a study of blood T cell repertoires in COVID-19. On the study more broadly: PBMCs, B-cell-depleted T cells, or T cells were the source of the cDNA or gDNA that made up the material.

The method was immunoSEQ multiplex PCR; TCRdb's version includes in-frame clones alone and lacks a portion of them. The sample shows 200,000 to 250,000 clones, roughly 80% of them seen only once. This clonotype originated in a woman older than 75 with acute or convalescent COVID-19. Sample: peripheral blood. The V call is TRBV19, the J call TRBJ1-1; D possibly corresponds to TRBD1 (6 bases). The CDR3 DNA reads TGTGCCAGTAGTATTAACAGGGAGAACACTGAAGCTTTCTTT. This translates into CASSINRENTEAFF.